The 31 T cell receptor beta chains below were found in one sample sequenced in a study of CXCR3-negative and CXCR3-positive naive CD8 T cells. Study results and caveats: Naive cells that were CXCR3-positive had more hydrophobic TRB CDR3s (compared with CXCR3-negative naive cells).

No antigen is known for these receptors. TRB cDNA was prepared as libraries by UMI-labeled 5' RACE. TCRdb reworked the 5' RACE reads into one entry per CDR3 protein, no DNA. This listing includes about 150,000 distinct CDR3 sequences. Sequencing was performed on naive CXCR3+ CD8+ T cells from blood. Subset denoted: CD45RO-CCR7+CD27+CD95- naive CD8+ T cells expressing CXCR3 (TNR3+). The receptors here all came from a human donor in good health. Some clones in this sample may be carry-over from other donors' samples.

The chain combines TRBV28 with TRBJ2-2. The CDR3 sequence is 15 residues long. Germline V gives CDR1 MDHEN, CDR2 SYDVKM. This CDR3 is CASSLLLSNTGELFF.

The rearrangement uses TRBV7-9 and TRBJ1-4; TCRdb's assignment of TRBD1 cannot be checked, as there is no DNA. CDR1 and CDR2 from the germline V gene are SEHNR and FQNEAQ (reference sequence). The CDR3 consists of 19 residues. CDR3 region: CASSLSLWGRQATNEKLFF.

The gene calls are TRBV27 and TRBJ2-7. Germline loops: CDR1 MNHEY, CDR2 SMNVEV (reference sequence). This CDR3 is 13 amino acids long. The CDR3 here is CASSPVVLGEQYF.

The V call is TRBV6-5, the J call TRBJ1-1; TCRdb gives TRBD1 as the D gene, but with no DNA this cannot be confirmed. The CDR3 spans 11 residues. The germline gives CDR1 MNHEY, CDR2 SVGAGI. CDR3 sequence reads: CATTGVTEAFF.

V gene TRBV6-2 or TRBV6-3 combines with J gene TRBJ2-1. CDR3 length: 12 residues. Germline loops: CDR1 MNHEY, CDR2 SVGEGT. The chain's CDR3 is CASSYVRNEQFF.

The chain is built from TRBV7-9 and TRBJ1-2; TCRdb's D call, TRBD1, is unchecked because there is no DNA. The CDR3 is 15 amino acids. Germline V gene lookup returns CDR1 SEHNR and CDR2 FQNEAQ (reference sequence). This chain's CDR3 is CASSLGLTENYGYTF.

V gene TRBV7-9 combines with J gene TRBJ2-1; TCRdb selects TRBD2, and the lack of DNA leaves this call unchecked. Germline V gives CDR1 SEHNR, CDR2 FQNEAQ (reference sequence). The length of the CDR3 is 15 residues. CDR3 sequence reads: CASSSGGGTRDEQFF.

V gene TRBV12-3 or TRBV12-4 combines with J gene TRBJ1-5. The CDR3 has 12 residues. The CDR3 is CASRGSNQPQHF.

The chain has TRBV27 and TRBJ2-5; TCRdb outputs TRBD1, but without DNA this stays unchecked. The CDR3 sequence is 13 residues long. Germline assignment: CDR1 MNHEY and CDR2 SMNVEV (reference sequence). This CDR3 reads CASSLAGGETQYF.

The rearrangement joins TRBV4-1 to TRBJ1-4. The V gene's germline CDR1 is MGHRA and CDR2 YSYEKL. The length of the CDR3 is 16 residues. The CDR3 spells CASSQETLRTNEKLFF.

The chain links TRBV20-1 to TRBJ2-2. CDR1 is DFQATT and CDR2 is SNEGSKA in the germline V gene (reference sequence). The CDR3 spans 14 residues. This CDR3 is CSARDGLRTGELFF.

The chain recombines TRBV29-1 with TRBJ1-2; the D call from TCRdb, TRBD1, cannot be confirmed without DNA. The germline gives CDR1 SQVTM, CDR2 ANQGSEA. The CDR3 has 11 residues. The CDR3 sequence is CSGRGRRGYTF.

The V and J genes are TRBV7-2 and TRBJ1-1. The CDR3 spans 14 residues. Germline V gives CDR1 SGHTA, CDR2 FQGNSA. This chain's CDR3 is CASSLQGGASEAFF.

The chain uses TRBV6-6 and TRBJ2-3; absent DNA, TCRdb's TRBD2 call cannot be checked. The germline CDR1 and CDR2 sequences are MNHNY and SVGAGI (reference sequence). The CDR3 loop spans 17 amino acids. The CDR3 sequence: CASSYSGVAGDTDTQYF.

The chain links TRBV20-1 to TRBJ1-1; TCRdb names TRBD1, which stays unverified in the absence of DNA. The germline CDR1 and CDR2 sequences are DFQATT and SNEGSKA (reference sequence). This CDR3 is 14 amino acids long. The CDR3 region is CSAKRDNSHTEAFF.

The chain uses TRBV3-1 and TRBJ2-4; TCRdb indicates TRBD2, and absent DNA this call remains unverified. The CDR3 contains 19 residues. From germline, CDR1 is LGHDT and CDR2 YNNKEL (reference sequence). This CDR3 is CASSQETSGRAFRRNIQYF.

The CDR3 loop is CATCRGGASGELFF. The rearrangement links TRBV10-3 to TRBJ2-2; checking the TCRdb D call of TRBD2 is not possible without DNA. This CDR3 is 14 amino acids long. Germline V gene data show CDR1 as ENHRY and CDR2 as SYGVKD.

The rearrangement joins TRBV25-1 to TRBJ2-1. CDR3 size: 16 residues. CDR1 MGHDK and CDR2 SYGVNS come from the germline V gene. The CDR3 loop is CASSESRHDYYNEQFF.

The V and J genes are TRBV7-6 and TRBJ1-1; the TRBD1 assignment by TCRdb is unverifiable without DNA. This CDR3 comprises 15 residues. Germline V gene data show CDR1 as SGHVS and CDR2 as FNYEAQ. The CDR3 spells CASSLTGDMDTEAFF.

V usage is TRBV7-8 and J usage is TRBJ2-1; the D gene TCRdb calls, TRBD2, cannot be checked with no DNA. Germline V gene data show CDR1 as SGHVS and CDR2 as FQNEAQ. The CDR3 covers 16 residues. CDR3 residues: CASSPIPGGPGNEQFF.

CDR3 protein: CASSQDRIGNAYNEQFF. This rearrangement joins TRBV4-3 to TRBJ2-1. CDR1 is LGHNA, CDR2 YSLEER, per germline. The CDR3 loop spans 17 amino acids.

The J gene is TRBJ2-1, the V gene TRBV5-1; TCRdb names TRBD1, which stays unverified in the absence of DNA. Germline-derived CDR1 and CDR2 are SGHRS and YFSETQ. The CDR3 runs to 14 residues. The CDR3 here is CASSSEPRGNEQFF.

J is TRBJ2-7 and V is TRBV19; TCRdb lists TRBD1, though no DNA is available to test this call. The length of the CDR3 is 14 residues. Germline V gene lookup returns CDR1 LNHDA and CDR2 SQIVND (reference sequence). The CDR3 protein is CASSSGAGSFEQYF. Together with reference TRBV19 and TRBJ2-7, the CDR3 gives the full variable domain: DGGITQSPKYLFRKEGQNVTLSCEQNLNHDAMYWYRQDPGQGLRLIYYSQIVNDFQKGDIAEGYSVSREKKESFPLTVTSAQKNPTAFYLCASSSGAGSFEQYFGPGTRLTVT.

This chain connects TRBV7-9 to TRBJ2-5; the D call from TCRdb, TRBD2, cannot be confirmed without DNA. Germline V lookup: CDR1 SEHNR, CDR2 FQNEAQ (reference sequence). The CDR3 covers 17 residues. The CDR3 reads CASSPRTSGRPLVAQYF.

The gene calls are TRBV29-1 and TRBJ2-3; without DNA, the TCRdb call of TRBD2 cannot be checked. CDR3 length equals 13 residues. Germline-derived CDR1 and CDR2 are SQVTM and ANQGSEA. The CDR3 sequence is CSVIAGLVDTQYF.

The CDR3 spells CASSSGTYGVSYYEQYF. The chain combines TRBV27 with TRBJ2-7; TCRdb calls TRBD1, which cannot be checked without DNA. CDR3 length equals 17 residues. CDR1 and CDR2 (germline): MNHEY, SMNVEV (reference sequence).

The chain links TRBV25-1 to TRBJ1-5; without DNA, the TCRdb call of TRBD1 cannot be checked. This CDR3 has 14 amino acids. Germline V lookup: CDR1 MGHDK, CDR2 SYGVNS. Here the CDR3 reads CASRGTGGYQPQHF.

The chain employs TRBV6-2 or TRBV6-3 and TRBJ1-1; no DNA is available, so the TRBD1 call from TCRdb remains unchecked. The germline V gene encodes CDR1 MNHEY and CDR2 SVGEGT. This CDR3 has 16 amino acids. CDR3 protein: CASSYLRDKLNTEAFF.

V and J are TRBV29-1 and TRBJ1-1; the D call of TRBD1 rests on TCRdb alone, since no DNA is present to check it. Germline V gives CDR1 SQVTM, CDR2 ANQGSEA. There are 12 residues in the CDR3. The CDR3 sequence is CSVLGGATEAFF.

The chain joins TRBV15 to TRBJ1-5; TCRdb selects TRBD1, and the lack of DNA leaves this call unchecked. Germline V gives CDR1 LNHNV, CDR2 YYDKDF (reference sequence). This CDR3 is built from 19 residues. This CDR3 is CATSRAYSLGGGGNQPQHF. The full variable domain, with the rest looked up from reference TRBV15 and TRBJ1-5, is DAMVIQNPRYQVTQFGKPVTLSCSQTLNHNVMYWYQQKSSQAPKLLFHYYDKDFNNEADTPDNFQSRRPNTSFCFLDIRSPGLGDTAMYLCATSRAYSLGGGGNQPQHFGDGTRLSIL.

The V and J genes are TRBV24-1 and TRBJ2-1; TCRdb proposes TRBD1, but this gene call is untestable without DNA. Per germline, CDR1 KGHDR and CDR2 SFDVKD. The CDR3 is 15 amino acids. Here the CDR3 reads CATSDRGQGDNEQFF.